A selection of T cell receptor beta chains follows, all from one sample in a study of OX40 agonist ivuxolimab in advanced cancers. Only in-frame clones appear in the TCRdb table, and some are missing; sequencing was by immunoSEQ multiplex PCR. Found here are about 85,000 clones, about 86% of them singletons; the top ten hold around 2%. The specimen was CD4+ or CD8+ T cells sorted from blood, collected in a trial of the OX40 agonist ivuxolimab. Receptors originate from an adult with an advanced solid tumor such as melanoma, head and neck, liver or kidney cancer. Each CDR3 is given with its conserved first and last residue. A D gene is named only where the DNA matches it firmly. Only part of the rows carry a size: once, few, many, or a class if the clone is expanded.

CDR3nt,CDR3aa,d_gene,v_gene,abundance,j_gene
TGTGCCAGCAGCTCCCCCCCCTTGCAGGAGACCCAGTACTTC,CASSSPPLQETQYF,-,TRBV7-9,-,TRBJ2-5
TGCAGTGTGGGGGGGTCCTACGAGCAGTACTTC,CSVGGSYEQYF,TRBD2,TRBV20-1,-,TRBJ2-7
TGTGCCAGCTCACCACCCGAGGCTCCAGAGACCCAGTACTTC,CASSPPEAPETQYF,-,TRBV18,-,TRBJ2-5
TGTGCCAGCAGCTTAGAATACAGGGGAGAGACCCAGTACTTC,CASSLEYRGETQYF,TRBD1,TRBV7-6,once,TRBJ2-5
TGTGCCAGTACTAGCGGGGCAAACACAGATACGCAGTATTTT,CASTSGANTDTQYF,TRBD2,TRBV19,-,TRBJ2-3
TGTGCCAGCTCACCGTCGGGCAAGGGGGAGCTGTTTTTT,CASSPSGKGELFF,-,TRBV18,-,TRBJ2-2
TGTGCCATCAGCACAGGGGGCCGCCCGACAGATACGCAGTATTTT,CAISTGGRPTDTQYF,TRBD1,TRBV10-3,-,TRBJ2-3
TGTGCCAGCAGTGTGGGGACAGGGGCTGAGACCCAGTACTTC,CASSVGTGAETQYF,TRBD1,TRBV2,-,TRBJ2-5
TGCAGCGTTTTGGACAGTACGAACACTGAAGCTTTCTTT,CSVLDSTNTEAFF,-,TRBV29-1,few,TRBJ1-1
TGTGCCAGCAGCAAATTATCGGGCGGGGAGACCCAGTACTTC,CASSKLSGGETQYF,-,TRBV5-4,-,TRBJ2-5
TGCGCCAGCAGCTTGGACAGGGGTATCGACGAGCAGTACTTC,CASSLDRGIDEQYF,TRBD1,TRBV5-1,-,TRBJ2-7
TGTGCCAGCAGCTTGGGGGACATTCAGTACTTC,CASSLGDIQYF,-,TRBV5-6,-,TRBJ2-4
TGCGCCAGCAGCCAAGATGTGGCCAGGCTTAATGAAAAACTGTTTTTT,CASSQDVARLNEKLFF,-,TRBV4-1,-,TRBJ1-4
TGTGCCAGCAGCACTGCCCCCGAGCGACCGGCCCAGTACTTC,CASSTAPERPAQYF,-,TRBV7-9,-,TRBJ2-5
TGTGCCAGCAGTGCGGGAACAGGGGTAGGCTACACCTTC,CASSAGTGVGYTF,TRBD1,TRBV6-1,-,TRBJ1-2
TGCGCCAGCAGCCAAGAGTCGTTACTCATGACTTTCTTT,CASSQESLLMTFF,-,TRBV4-1,-,TRBJ1-1
TGTGCCAGCAGCCCAGGGGGGTACAGGCAGTACTTC,CASSPGGYRQYF,-,TRBV7-2,-,TRBJ2-7
TGTGCCAGCAGCCCGGGACAGCCTAACTATGGCTACACCTTC,CASSPGQPNYGYTF,TRBD1,TRBV28,-,TRBJ1-2
TGCGCCAGCAGCTCTGGGACTAGCGGGCGGGAGACCCAGTACTTC,CASSSGTSGRETQYF,TRBD2,TRBV5-1,-,TRBJ2-5
TGTGCCAGCAGCTGGAGCGTGGGCGCGGATGAGCAGTTCTTC,CASSWSVGADEQFF,-,TRBV7-9,-,TRBJ2-1
TGTGCCAGCAGTTTAGGGACAGCGGGGTCACCTGAGCAATTCTTC,CASSLGTAGSPEQFF,-,TRBV28,-,TRBJ2-1
TGTGCCTGGAGTCGGTCGGGGAATCAGCCCCAGCATTTT,CAWSRSGNQPQHF,-,TRBV30,-,TRBJ1-5
TGCGCCAGCAGCCTCAGCGGTCGGCACCAAGAGACCCAGTACTTC,CASSLSGRHQETQYF,-,TRBV5-1,-,TRBJ2-5
TGTGCCATCAGTGAGTCCCGGGGAAACTATGGCTACACCTTC,CAISESRGNYGYTF,-,TRBV10-3,-,TRBJ1-2
TGTGCCAGCCTGGGACACTCTGGAAACACCATATATTTT,CASLGHSGNTIYF,-,TRBV28,few,TRBJ1-3
TGCGCCAGCAGCCTGGTTACCCTGGGGACAGATACGCAGTATTTT,CASSLVTLGTDTQYF,-,TRBV5-1,-,TRBJ2-3
TGTGCCAGCAGCTTATTTGGTAGCCCACGCACAGATACGCAGTATTTT,CASSLFGSPRTDTQYF,-,TRBV11-2,-,TRBJ2-3
TGTGCCAGCAGCTTGACAGGGGGCTCTACCTACAATGAGCAGTTCTTC,CASSLTGGSTYNEQFF,TRBD1,TRBV5-6,-,TRBJ2-1
TGTGCCAGCAGCTTGGGGTTTCCGTTGTCCGGGGAGCTGTTTTTT,CASSLGFPLSGELFF,-,TRBV7-9,-,TRBJ2-2
TGTGCCAGCAGCCTCCCAGCCGGCAGGGTGAACACTGAAGCTTTCTTT,CASSLPAGRVNTEAFF,-,TRBV28,-,TRBJ1-1
TGTGCCAGCAGTTACTCCATGGGCACTGAAGCTTTCTTT,CASSYSMGTEAFF,-,TRBV6-5,few,TRBJ1-1
TGTGCCAGCAGTCCCGGGACAGGGCCCTATGGCTACACCTTC,CASSPGTGPYGYTF,TRBD1,TRBV28,-,TRBJ1-2
TGTGCCAGTAATTTTGAGAGCAATCAGCCCCAGCATTTT,CASNFESNQPQHF,-,TRBV19,few,TRBJ1-5
TGTGCCAGCAGCGTAGAACAGTTAGAAAATTCACCCCTCCACTTT,CASSVEQLENSPLHF,-,TRBV9,-,TRBJ1-6
TGTGCCAGCAGTGAAGGTTTTGGTTCACCCCTCCACTTT,CASSEGFGSPLHF,-,TRBV25-1,once,TRBJ1-6
TGCAGCGCCACCGGGACTAGCGGGGGCGCGAGCACAGATACGCAGTATTTT,CSATGTSGGASTDTQYF,TRBD2,TRBV29-1,once,TRBJ2-3
TGTGCCAGCAGCTTGGTGGGACGGCCTGCTCCAGAAAAACTGTTTTTT,CASSLVGRPAPEKLFF,-,TRBV5-8,few,TRBJ1-4
TGTGCCAGCAGCTTGGGTCAGGGGGCCTCCGCCGGGGAGCTGTTTTTT,CASSLGQGASAGELFF,TRBD1,TRBV5-4,-,TRBJ2-2
TGTGCCAGCAGTGATGGGCCAGGGGCCCAAGAGACCCAGTACTTC,CASSDGPGAQETQYF,-,TRBV27,-,TRBJ2-5
TGCGCCAGCAGCTTGGGCGGACGCAGCACAGATACGCAGTATTTT,CASSLGGRSTDTQYF,-,TRBV5-1,-,TRBJ2-3
TGTGCCAGTAGCAACAGGGTCAATCAGCCCCAGCATTTT,CASSNRVNQPQHF,-,TRBV19,-,TRBJ1-5
TGTGCCAGCCAGGGTGGACAGAATCCTTCCTACAATGAGCAGTTCTTC,CASQGGQNPSYNEQFF,-,TRBV19,once,TRBJ2-1
TGTGCCAGCTCGGGGATGGGGAACACCGGGGAGCTGTTTTTT,CASSGMGNTGELFF,-,TRBV7-3,-,TRBJ2-2
TGTGCCAGCACGAGGGTAGAATCACCCCTCCACTTT,CASTRVESPLHF,-,TRBV6-5,once,TRBJ1-6